This T cell receptor beta chain was sequenced in a study of OX40 agonist ivuxolimab in advanced cancers. Study details: Anti-PD-1, anti-PD-L1 or anti-CTLA-4 therapy given earlier was allowed, and around 40% had some.

Profiled with immunoSEQ multiplex PCR; TCRdb holds only in-frame clones, not every one. This sample has around 95,000 clones, with around 90% found just once. This CDR3 has 15 residues. The germline V gene encodes CDR1 SGHDT and CDR2 YYEEEE. Trimming shortened V by 1 base and J by 1 base, and 11 bases separated the two germline ends. This clonotype was obtained from an adult with an advanced solid tumor such as melanoma, head and neck, liver or kidney cancer. This sequence joins TRBV5-6 and TRBJ1-1; TRBD1 is a possible D gene (5 bases). Specimen: CD4+ or CD8+ T cells sorted from blood, collected in a trial of the OX40 agonist ivuxolimab. DNA of the CDR3: TGTGCCAGCAGCTTGTATTCTGGGACGAACACTGAAGCTTTCTTT. Translating it yields CASSLYSGTNTEAFF.